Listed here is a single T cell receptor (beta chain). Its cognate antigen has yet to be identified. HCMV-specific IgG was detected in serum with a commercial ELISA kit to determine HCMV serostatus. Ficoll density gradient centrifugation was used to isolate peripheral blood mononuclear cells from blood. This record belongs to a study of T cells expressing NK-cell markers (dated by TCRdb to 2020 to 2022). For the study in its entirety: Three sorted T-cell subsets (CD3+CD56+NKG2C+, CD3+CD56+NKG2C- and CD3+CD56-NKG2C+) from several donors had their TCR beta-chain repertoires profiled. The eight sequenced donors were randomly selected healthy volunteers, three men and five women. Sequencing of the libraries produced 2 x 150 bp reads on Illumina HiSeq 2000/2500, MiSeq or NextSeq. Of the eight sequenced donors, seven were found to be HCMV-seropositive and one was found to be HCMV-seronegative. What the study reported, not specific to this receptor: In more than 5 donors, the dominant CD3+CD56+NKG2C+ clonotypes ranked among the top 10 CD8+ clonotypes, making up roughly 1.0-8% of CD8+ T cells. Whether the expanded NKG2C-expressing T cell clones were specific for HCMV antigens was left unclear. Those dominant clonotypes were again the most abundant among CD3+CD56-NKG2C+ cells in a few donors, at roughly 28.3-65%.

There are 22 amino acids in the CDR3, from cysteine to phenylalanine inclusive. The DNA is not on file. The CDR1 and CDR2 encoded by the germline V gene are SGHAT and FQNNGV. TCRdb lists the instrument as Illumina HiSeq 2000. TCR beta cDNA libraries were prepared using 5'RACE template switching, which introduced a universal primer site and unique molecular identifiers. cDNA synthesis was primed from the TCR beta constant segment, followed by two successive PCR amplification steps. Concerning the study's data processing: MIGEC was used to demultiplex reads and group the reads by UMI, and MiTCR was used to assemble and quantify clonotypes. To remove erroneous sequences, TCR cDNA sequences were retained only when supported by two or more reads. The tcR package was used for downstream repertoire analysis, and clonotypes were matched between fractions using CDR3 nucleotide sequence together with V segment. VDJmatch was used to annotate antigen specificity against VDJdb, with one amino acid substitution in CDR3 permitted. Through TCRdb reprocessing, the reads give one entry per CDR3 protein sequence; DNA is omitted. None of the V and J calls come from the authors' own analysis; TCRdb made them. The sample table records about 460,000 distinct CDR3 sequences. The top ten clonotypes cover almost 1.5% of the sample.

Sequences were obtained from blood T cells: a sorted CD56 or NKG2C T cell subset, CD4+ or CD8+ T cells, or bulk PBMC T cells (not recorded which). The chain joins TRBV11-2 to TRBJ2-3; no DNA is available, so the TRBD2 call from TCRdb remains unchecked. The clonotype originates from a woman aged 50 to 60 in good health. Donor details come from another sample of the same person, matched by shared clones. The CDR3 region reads CASSLGAILAGGPVGLGDTQYF.